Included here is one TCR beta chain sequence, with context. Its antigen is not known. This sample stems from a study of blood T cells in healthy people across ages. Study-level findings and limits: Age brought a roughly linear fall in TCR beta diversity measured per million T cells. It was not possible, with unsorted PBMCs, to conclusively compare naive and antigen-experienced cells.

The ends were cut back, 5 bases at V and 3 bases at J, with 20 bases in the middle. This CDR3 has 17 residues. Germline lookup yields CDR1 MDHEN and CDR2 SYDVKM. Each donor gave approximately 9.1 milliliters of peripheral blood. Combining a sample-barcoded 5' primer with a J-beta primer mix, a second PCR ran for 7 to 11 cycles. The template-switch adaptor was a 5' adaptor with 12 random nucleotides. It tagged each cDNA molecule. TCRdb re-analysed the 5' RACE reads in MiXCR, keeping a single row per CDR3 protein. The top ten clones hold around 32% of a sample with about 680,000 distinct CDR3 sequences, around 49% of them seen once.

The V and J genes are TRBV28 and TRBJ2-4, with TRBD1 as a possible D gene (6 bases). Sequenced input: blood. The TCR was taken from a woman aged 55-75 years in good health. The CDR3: CASSPPEQGLGKNIQYF. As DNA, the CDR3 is TGTGCCAGCAGTCCTCCAGAACAGGGTTTAGGCAAAAACATTCAGTACTTC.